The 27 T cell receptor beta chains reported below all come from one sample, sequenced in a study of identical twins. TCRdb recomputed calls from the 5' RACE reads with MiXCR, one row per CDR3 protein. The table shows fewer than 250,000 distinct CDR3 sequences, with approximately 7.9% occurring only once. This same sample was also part of a study on yellow fever vaccine responses in identical twins.

The sample was CD8+ T cells sorted from blood. The receptors stem from a woman under 30 in good health.

This chain connects TRBV4-1 to TRBJ2-7; 9 bases fit TRBD1. Germline assignment: CDR1 MGHRA and CDR2 YSYEKL. Trimming removed 4 bases from V and 6 bases from J; junction bases left unmatched: 10. The CDR3 covers 15 residues. The CDR3 sequence is CASSPGTGNLREQYV. In DNA form, the CDR3 reads TGCGCCAGCAGCCCAGGGACAGGGAATCTCCGCGAGCAGTACGTC.

This clonotype was seen many times. The chain recombines TRBV4-1 with TRBJ1-1, with 7 bases matching TRBD1. Germline CDR1 MGHRA, CDR2 YSYEKL. This CDR3 is built from 17 residues. V shed 3 bases, J shed 0 bases, and the junction held 10 bases outside the gene matches. This CDR3 reads CASSQMGIDRVNTEAFF. In DNA, the CDR3 is TGCGCCAGCAGCCAGATGGGAATTGACAGGGTGAACACTGAAGCTTTCTTT.

This clonotype was seen repeatedly, ten times or more. The rearrangement uses TRBV5-1 and TRBJ2-3, with D possibly matching TRBD2 (5 bases). V lost 5 bases and J 6 bases, leaving 19 bases between the germline ends. The CDR3 covers 15 residues. Germline V gene sequence: CDR1 SGHRS, CDR2 YFSETQ. CDR3: CASSHREGSVDTQYF. The CDR3 bases are TGCGCCAGCAGTCACCGAGAAGGGAGCGTCGATACGCAGTATTTT.

The chain employs TRBV12-3 or TRBV12-4 and TRBJ2-7; TRBD2 is a possible D gene (6 bases). CDR3 length: 13 amino acids. The V gene lost 0 bases and the J gene lost 5 bases, with 8 bases spanning the gap. CDR3 sequence: CASSLAGGDEQYF. CDR3 sequence (DNA): TGTGCCAGCAGTTTAGCGGGAGGTGACGAGCAGTACTTC.

In its sample, this clonotype was seen a few times. V and J are TRBV15 and TRBJ2-3; the D is unclear. From germline, CDR1 is LNHNV and CDR2 YYDKDF (reference sequence). V dropped 0 bases and J dropped 5 bases, with 15 bases sitting between them. The CDR3 is 16 residues long. CDR3 protein: CATSRDPKEVVDTQYF. In DNA, the CDR3 is TGTGCCACCAGCAGAGACCCCAAGGAAGTGGTAGATACGCAGTATTTT.

Only a few counts were recorded for this clonotype. The CDR3 nucleotides are TGTGCCAGCAACGAATACGGTACTGAAGCTTTCTTT. Residues: CASNEYGTEAFF. This chain connects TRBV28 to TRBJ1-1; D call uncertain. This CDR3 is built from 12 residues. Per germline, CDR1 MDHEN and CDR2 SYDVKM. Trimming removed 7 bases at V and 5 bases at J, with 11 bases between.

The gene calls are TRBV20-1 and TRBJ2-7; D remains unclear. CDR3 length: 15 amino acids. The V gene's germline CDR1 is DFQATT and CDR2 SNEGSKA (reference sequence). V was pared by 1 base and J by 3 bases, with 16 bases between. As DNA, the CDR3 is TGCAGTGCTAGAGTGCGTGTAGGGCAGATCTACGAGCAGTACGTC. It translates to CSARVRVGQIYEQYV.

This clonotype was seen a few times. The chain has TRBV5-8 and TRBJ2-7; 7 bases match TRBD1. The CDR3 contains 15 residues. J gave up 3 bases and V 1 base, and 7 bases lay outside the gene matches. The germline CDR1 and CDR2 sequences are SGHTS and YDEGEE. The CDR3 bases are TGTGCCAGCAGCTTGAAGACCAGGGGGTTCTACGAGCAGTACTTC. Protein product: CASSLKTRGFYEQYF.

This clonotype has only a few counts. The CDR3 loop reads CSVEVGGRLSDEQFF. In DNA, the CDR3 is TGCAGCGTTGAAGTTGGGGGCAGGTTATCTGATGAGCAGTTCTTC. The rearrangement uses TRBV29-1 and TRBJ2-1; D is possibly TRBD1 (6 bases). The germline gives CDR1 SQVTM, CDR2 ANQGSEA. This CDR3 spans 15 amino acids. The V gene lost 1 base and the J gene lost 8 bases, with 18 bases spanning the gap.

The CDR3 is CASSSGLAGPPNEQYF. CDR3 sequence (DNA): TGTGCCAGCAGCTCGGGACTAGCGGGACCTCCCAACGAGCAGTACTTC. The chain joins TRBV7-8 to TRBJ2-7, with TRBD2 matching over 13 bases. The germline gives CDR1 SGHVS, CDR2 FQNEAQ. Losses at the gene ends were 4 bases for V and 5 bases for J; bases not matched to a gene: 8. The CDR3 is 16 amino acids.

This clonotype was seen more than once but under ten times. The V call is TRBV9, the J call TRBJ2-1, with D possibly being TRBD2 (6 bases). Germline CDR1 and CDR2: SGDLS and YYNGEE. There are 15 residues in the CDR3. The ends were cut back, 0 bases at V and 9 bases at J, with 16 bases in the middle. CDR3 in amino acids: CASSVGGGWGSEQFF. CDR3 bases: TGTGCCAGCAGCGTAGGAGGAGGGTGGGGTTCTGAGCAGTTCTTC.

The chain joins TRBV5-1 to TRBJ2-1, with 7 bases aligning to TRBD1. The germline CDR1 and CDR2 sequences are SGHRS and YFSETQ. Unmatched junction bases numbered 5, after V lost 0 bases and J lost 8 bases. This CDR3 region has 14 residues. CDR3 protein: CASSLVRGRDEQFF. CDR3 DNA sequence: TGCGCCAGCAGCTTGGTAAGGGGGCGGGATGAGCAGTTCTTC.

This clonotype was detected only a few times. V is TRBV20-1 and J is TRBJ2-1; 10 positions match TRBD2. After removal of 3 bases from V and 2 bases from J, the junction contained 4 bases not matched to a gene. Per germline, CDR1 DFQATT and CDR2 SNEGSKA (reference sequence). CDR3 length: 15 amino acids. The CDR3: CSASNSGGPYNEQFF. CDR3 coding DNA: TGCAGTGCTAGTAATAGCGGGGGGCCCTACAATGAGCAGTTCTTC.

V usage is TRBV4-2 and J usage is TRBJ2-2, with 10 bases that match TRBD2. Germline CDR1 is LGHNA and CDR2 is YNFKEQ. This CDR3 is built from 15 residues. V lost 2 bases to trimming and J lost 6 bases; unmatched junction nucleotides: 3. This CDR3 is CASSQKGLAAGELFF. CDR3 in DNA: TGTGCCAGCAGCCAAAAAGGACTAGCGGCCGGGGAGCTGTTTTTT.

The table lists this clonotype with many counts. The rearrangement joins TRBV3-1 to TRBJ2-1; D call uncertain. This CDR3 has 16 amino acids. Germline V CDR1 and CDR2: LGHDT, YNNKEL (reference sequence). Trimming left V 0 bases short and J 4 bases short, with 13 bases between. The CDR3 spells CASSQDPSVLYNEQFF. In DNA, the CDR3 is TGTGCCAGCAGCCAAGATCCCAGTGTCCTTTACAATGAGCAGTTCTTC.

This clonotype came up many times. This chain joins TRBV6-1 and TRBJ1-6, with D unclear. The CDR3 consists of 13 residues. Germline V gives CDR1 MNHNS, CDR2 SASEGT. The V gene lost 3 bases and the J gene lost 4 bases, with 4 bases spanning the gap. The CDR3 coding sequence is TGTGCCAGCAGTGAGGGATATAATTCACCCCTCCACTTT. It specifies CASSEGYNSPLHF.

This clonotype was observed at least ten times. The chain uses TRBV5-1 and TRBJ2-1, with 9 bases that match TRBD1. V lost 5 bases, J lost 8 bases, and 11 bases stayed unmatched. Per the germline V gene, CDR1 is SGHRS and CDR2 is YFSETQ. CDR3 length: 15 residues. CDR3 sequence (DNA): TGCGCCAGCAGTCCTCGGACAGGGGTTTTGGATGAGCAGTTCTTC. It yields the protein CASSPRTGVLDEQFF.

The chain links TRBV20-1 to TRBJ2-7; TRBD2 is a possible D gene (6 bases). This CDR3 is 17 amino acids long. Trimming took 0 bases from V and 5 from J, leaving 23 bases between them. CDR1 DFQATT and CDR2 SNEGSKA come from the germline V gene (reference sequence). CDR3 in amino acids: CSARDPDSGGVLDEQYF. DNA of the CDR3: TGCAGTGCTAGAGATCCCGATTCCGGCGGGGTTCTCGACGAGCAGTACTTC.

J is TRBJ2-6 and V is TRBV10-2; 7 bases line up with TRBD2. Germline CDR1 reads WSHSY; CDR2 reads SAAADI. Unmatched junction bases numbered 0, after V lost 3 bases and J lost 1 base. This CDR3 region has 15 residues. The CDR3 sequence: CASSDGGSGANVLTF. The CDR3 DNA reads as TGCGCCAGCAGTGACGGGGGGTCTGGGGCCAACGTCCTGACTTTC.

This clonotype appeared many times. The CDR3 DNA sequence: TGCGCCAGCAGCCTTCGCGAGGGGGGTGAAGCTTTCTTT. Residues: CASSLREGGEAFF. The V call is TRBV4-1, the J call TRBJ1-1; D perhaps matches TRBD1 (6 bases). With 4 bases removed from V and 7 bases from J, the gap between germline ends came to 13 bases. The CDR3 is made up of 13 amino acids. Germline V gene lookup returns CDR1 MGHRA and CDR2 YSYEKL.

This clonotype appeared a few times. This chain connects TRBV24-1 to TRBJ2-3; no firm D call. CDR1 is KGHDR and CDR2 is SFDVKD in the germline V gene. CDR3 length: 14 amino acids. V was pared by 5 bases and J by 2 bases, with 10 bases between. The CDR3: CATSGQTNTDTQYF. The CDR3 nucleotides are TGTGCCACCAGTGGTCAGACAAACACAGATACGCAGTATTTT.

In this sample, this clonotype turned up many times. The V call is TRBV29-1, the J call TRBJ2-1; 9 bases agree with TRBD1. Germline lookup yields CDR1 SQVTM and CDR2 ANQGSEA. This CDR3 contains 18 residues. With 2 bases clipped from V and 3 bases from J, the junction kept 14 bases outside the gene matches. CDR3 sequence (DNA): TGCAGCGTTGAAAGGACAGGGGCGCCACGGCGGGTCTACAATGAGCAGTTCTTC. It specifies CSVERTGAPRRVYNEQFF.

V is TRBV7-7 and J is TRBJ2-7, with 10 positions matching TRBD1. The junction had 5 bases not matched to a gene; V was cut back by 6 bases and J by 3 bases. The CDR3 runs to 14 residues. The V gene's germline CDR1 is SSHAT and CDR2 FNYEAQ (reference sequence). The CDR3 loop reads CASSHGTGDYEQYF. As DNA, the CDR3 is TGTGCCAGCAGTCACGGGACAGGGGACTACGAGCAGTACTTC.

This clonotype was counted at least ten times. This chain uses TRBV29-1 with TRBJ1-3; no reliable D call. The CDR3 extends over 13 amino acids. The germline CDR1 and CDR2 sequences are SQVTM and ANQGSEA. Trimming took off 6 bases at V and 2 bases at J, with 11 bases between the two ends. The CDR3 loop reads CSVWTETGNTIYF. The CDR3 DNA is TGCAGCGTCTGGACGGAAACTGGAAACACCATATATTTT.

The chain links TRBV5-6 to TRBJ2-7, with unresolved D. The CDR3 is 11 amino acids. In germline, CDR1 is SGHDT, CDR2 YYEEEE. Trimming took 2 bases from V and 3 from J, leaving 3 bases between them. As DNA, the CDR3 is TGTGCCAGCAGCTTTTTCTACGAGCAGTACTTC. Translated, it gives CASSFFYEQYF.

The rearrangement joins TRBV29-1 to TRBJ2-5, with TRBD2 identical over 12 bases. This CDR3 comprises 18 residues. The junction had 13 bases not matched to a gene; V was cut back by 0 bases and J by 5 bases. Germline CDR1 and CDR2: SQVTM and ANQGSEA. This CDR3 reads CSVEDPRLAGGPYETQYF. The CDR3 bases are TGCAGCGTTGAAGATCCCCGGCTAGCGGGAGGGCCCTATGAGACCCAGTACTTC.

This clonotype was counted a few times. The V call is TRBV24-1, the J call TRBJ2-3; tentatively, D is TRBD2 (5 bases). Germline V lookup: CDR1 KGHDR, CDR2 SFDVKD. There are 15 residues in the CDR3. Between the trimmed V and J ends, which lost 4 bases and 3 bases, there was a span of 13 bases. The CDR3 DNA follows: TGTGCCACCAGTGACTCAACTAGAATTACAGATACGCAGTATTTT. It specifies CATSDSTRITDTQYF.